These 4 T cell receptor beta chains came from one sample sequenced in a study of early stage breast cancer tumors. Data came from immunoSEQ multiplex PCR; TCRdb stores just in-frame clones and leaves some out. In the table there are 2,500 to 3,500 clones, roughly 67% of which are singletons. Material: breast tumor tissue. These receptors all stem from a person between 35 and 49 years old with breast cancer.

There are a few counts of this clone. This chain uses TRBV28 with TRBJ2-1; D unclear. Trimming took off 5 bases at V and 4 bases at J, with 3 bases between the two ends. The germline V gene encodes CDR1 MDHEN and CDR2 SYDVKM. The CDR3 spans 11 residues. CDR3 residues: CASSLYNEQFF. CDR3 bases: TGTGCCAGCAGTCTTTACAATGAGCAGTTCTTC.

The CDR3 is CASSRGDTGELFF. The CDR3 DNA follows: TGTGCCAGCAGTAGGGGAGATACCGGGGAGCTGTTTTTT. The V and J genes are TRBV7-9 and TRBJ2-2, with D perhaps being TRBD1 or TRBD2 (5 bases each). The CDR3 has 13 amino acids. Trimming removed 6 bases from V and 5 bases from J, with 10 bases in between. Germline V gene sequence: CDR1 SEHNR, CDR2 FQNEAQ (reference sequence).

The chain employs TRBV29-1 and TRBJ1-4, with 7 bases matching TRBD1. V gave up 4 bases and J gave up 1 base; unmatched junction bases: 3. Germline loops: CDR1 SQVTM, CDR2 ANQGSEA. The CDR3 totals 14 residues. The CDR3 loop is CSVADRVTNEKLFF. The CDR3 nucleotides read TGCAGCGTTGCTGACAGGGTAACTAATGAAAAACTGTTTTTT.

By sample fraction, this clone is medium-sized. The V gene is TRBV4-1, the J gene TRBJ2-2; D gene unclear. The CDR3 is made up of 14 amino acids. V lost 0 bases and J lost 5, with 7 bases in between. Germline loops: CDR1 MGHRA, CDR2 YSYEKL. The CDR3 protein is CASSQDSGTGELFF. CDR3 sequence (DNA): TGCGCCAGCAGCCAAGATAGTGGGACCGGGGAGCTGTTTTTT.